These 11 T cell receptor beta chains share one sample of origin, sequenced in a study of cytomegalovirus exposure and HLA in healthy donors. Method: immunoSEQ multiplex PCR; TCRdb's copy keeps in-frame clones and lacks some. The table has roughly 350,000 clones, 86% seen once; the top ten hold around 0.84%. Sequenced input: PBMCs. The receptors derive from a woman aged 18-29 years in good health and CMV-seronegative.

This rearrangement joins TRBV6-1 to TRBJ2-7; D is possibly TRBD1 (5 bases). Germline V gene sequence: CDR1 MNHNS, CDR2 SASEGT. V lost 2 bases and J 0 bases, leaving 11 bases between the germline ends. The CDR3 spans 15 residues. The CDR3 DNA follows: TGTGCCAGCAGTGAAACCCCGACAGTCTCCTACGAGCAGTACTTC. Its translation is CASSETPTVSYEQYF.

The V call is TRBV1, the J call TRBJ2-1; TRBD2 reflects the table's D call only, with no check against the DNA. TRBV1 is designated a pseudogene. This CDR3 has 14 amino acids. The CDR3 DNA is TGCACCAGCAGGCCAGCGGGAGAACACAATGAGCAGTTCTTC. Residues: CTSRPAGEHNEQFF.

In DNA form, the CDR3 reads TGTGCCAGCAGCCACAGTTGGTCTGGGGCTTTCTTT. It translates to CASSHSWSGAFF. The V call is TRBV11-2, the J call TRBJ1-1; D gene uncertain. Germline V lookup: CDR1 SGHAT, CDR2 FQNNGV. This CDR3 is 12 amino acids long. Trimming took off 5 bases at V and 11 bases at J, with 15 bases between the two ends. Variable domain in full (rest from reference TRBV11-2 and TRBJ1-1): EAGVAQSPRYKIIEKRQSVAFWCNPISGHATLYWYQQILGQGPKLLIQFQNNGVVDDSQLPKDRFSAERLKGVDSTLKIQPAKLEDSAVYLCASSHSWSGAFFGQGTRLTVV.

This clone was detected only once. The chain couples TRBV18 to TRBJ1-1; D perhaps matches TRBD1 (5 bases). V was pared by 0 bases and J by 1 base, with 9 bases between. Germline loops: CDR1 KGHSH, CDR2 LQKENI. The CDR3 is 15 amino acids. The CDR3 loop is CASSPPSTANTEAFF. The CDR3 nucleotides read TGTGCCAGCTCACCACCGTCGACAGCGAACACTGAAGCTTTCTTT.

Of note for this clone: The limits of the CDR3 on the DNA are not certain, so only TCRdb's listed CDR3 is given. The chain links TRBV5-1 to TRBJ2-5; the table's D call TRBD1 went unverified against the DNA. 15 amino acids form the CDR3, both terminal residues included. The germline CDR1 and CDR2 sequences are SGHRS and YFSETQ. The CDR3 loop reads CASSFLWPEQETQYF.

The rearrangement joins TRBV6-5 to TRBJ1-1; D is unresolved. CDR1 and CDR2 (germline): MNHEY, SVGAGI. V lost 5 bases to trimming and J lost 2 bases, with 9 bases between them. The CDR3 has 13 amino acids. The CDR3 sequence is CASSGRVNTEAFF. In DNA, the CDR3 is TGTGCCAGCAGTGGCCGTGTAAACACTGAAGCTTTCTTT.

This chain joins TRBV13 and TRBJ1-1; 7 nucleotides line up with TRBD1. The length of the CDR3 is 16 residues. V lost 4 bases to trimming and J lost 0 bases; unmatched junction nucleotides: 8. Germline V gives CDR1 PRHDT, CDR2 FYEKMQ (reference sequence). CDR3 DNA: TGTGCCAGCAGCTCCCTTGGACAGGCCTTGAACACTGAAGCTTTCTTT. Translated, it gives CASSSLGQALNTEAFF.

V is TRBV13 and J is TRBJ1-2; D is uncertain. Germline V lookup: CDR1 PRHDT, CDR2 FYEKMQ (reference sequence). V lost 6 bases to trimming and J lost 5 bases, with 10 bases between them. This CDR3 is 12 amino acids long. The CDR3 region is CASSTGMYGYTF. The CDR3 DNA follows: TGTGCCAGCAGTACGGGGATGTATGGCTACACCTTC.

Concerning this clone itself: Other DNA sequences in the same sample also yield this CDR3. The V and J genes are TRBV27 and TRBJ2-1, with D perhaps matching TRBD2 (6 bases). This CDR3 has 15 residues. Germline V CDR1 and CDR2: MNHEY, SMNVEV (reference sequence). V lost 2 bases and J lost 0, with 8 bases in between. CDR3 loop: CASSLGTGSYNEQFF. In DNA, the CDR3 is TGTGCCAGCAGTTTAGGGACTGGCTCCTACAATGAGCAGTTCTTC.

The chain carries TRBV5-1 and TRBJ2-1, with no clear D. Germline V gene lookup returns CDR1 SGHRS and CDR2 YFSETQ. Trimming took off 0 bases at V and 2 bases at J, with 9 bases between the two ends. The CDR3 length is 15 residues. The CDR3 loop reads CASSLDFVPYNEQFF. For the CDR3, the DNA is TGCGCCAGCAGCTTGGACTTTGTGCCCTACAATGAGCAGTTCTTC.

CDR3 region: CASSGDRAILSYNEQFF. DNA for the CDR3: TGTGCCAGCAGTGGCGACAGAGCCATTCTCTCCTACAATGAGCAGTTCTTC. The chain combines TRBV25-1 with TRBJ2-1; perhaps TRBD1 as D (5 bases). The germline CDR1 and CDR2 sequences are MGHDK and SYGVNS. Trimming stripped 4 bases from V and 0 bases from J, with 16 bases between. This CDR3 has 17 amino acids.